This is a list of T cell receptor beta chains from one sample in a study of cytomegalovirus exposure and HLA in healthy donors. Produced via immunoSEQ multiplex PCR; TCRdb's table is partial and in-frame only. This sample has some 69,000 clones; around 96% occur once, and the top ten carry about 4.5%. Sequencing used PBMCs. Every receptor here comes from a woman aged 18-30 years in good health and CMV-seropositive. CDR3s include the opening cysteine and the closing phenylalanine or tryptophan. The order of the fields is clone size, D gene, J gene, V gene, CDR3 protein, CDR3 DNA. D genes are given only for firm matches. The size entry is marked missing in some rows and otherwise reads once, few, many or a size class.

>once|NA|TRBJ2-7|TRBV28
CASSLSAIATLYEQYF
TGTGCCAGCAGTTTATCCGCGATAGCTACCCTCTACGAGCAGTACTTC
>NA|TRBD2|TRBJ2-3|TRBV18
CASSPRTSGGQMAQYF
TGTGCCAGCTCACCGAGGACTAGCGGGGGTCAGATGGCGCAGTATTTT
>NA|NA|TRBJ2-1|TRBV27
CASSPRRGEQFF
TGTGCCAGCAGTCCTAGGCGGGGTGAGCAGTTCTTC
>NA|NA|TRBJ2-5|TRBV5-1
CASSYGSVNQETQYF
TGCGCCAGCAGCTACGGGAGCGTAAACCAAGAGACCCAGTACTTC
>NA|TRBD1|TRBJ1-2|TRBV28
CASSTPTGVLSGYTF
TGTGCCAGCAGTACTCCGACAGGGGTGTTGAGTGGCTACACCTTC
>NA|NA|TRBJ2-3|TRBV2
CASRGQGLPQDTQYF
TGTGCCAGCAGGGGGCAGGGCCTCCCCCAAGATACGCAGTATTTT
>NA|TRBD2|TRBJ2-5|TRBV2
CASSEGGGGQTQYF
TGTGCCAGCAGTGAAGGGGGCGGGGGGCAGACCCAGTACTTC
>NA|NA|TRBJ1-6|TRBV30
CAWSVQGTNSPLHF
TGTGCCTGGAGTGTACAGGGTACCAATTCACCCCTCCACTTT
>NA|TRBD2|TRBJ2-4|TRBV7-2
CASSLIGTAAGGGNIQYF
TGTGCCAGCAGCTTAATAGGGACAGCAGCGGGAGGTGGAAACATTCAGTACTTC
>NA|NA|TRBJ1-2|TRBV14
CASSRLGTQGIYGYTF
TGTGCCAGCAGCCGCCTCGGGACCCAGGGGATCTATGGCTACACCTTC
>NA|TRBD2|TRBJ2-3|TRBV27
CASSLGSSGRTDTQYF
TGTGCCAGCAGTTTAGGGTCTAGCGGGAGAACAGATACGCAGTATTTT
>NA|NA|TRBJ2-1|TRBV7-9
CASSPLENNEQFF
TGTGCCAGCAGCCCACTAGAGAACAATGAGCAGTTCTTC
>NA|TRBD2|TRBJ2-1|TRBV4-1
CASSPLAGVRWDNEQFF
TGCGCCAGCAGCCCACTAGCGGGAGTTCGTTGGGACAATGAGCAGTTCTTC
>once|TRBD2|TRBJ2-3|TRBV6-1
CASAGGVQDTQYF
TGTGCCAGCGCGGGAGGGGTCCAAGATACGCAGTATTTT
>NA|TRBD2|TRBJ2-1|TRBV4-1
CASSPPPSGRAVEQFF
TGCGCCAGCAGCCCCCCGCCTAGCGGGAGGGCCGTTGAGCAGTTCTTC
>NA|NA|TRBJ1-5|TRBV7-2
CASSLAIRGGQPQHF
TGTGCCAGCAGCTTAGCGATCCGGGGAGGTCAGCCCCAGCATTTT
>NA|TRBD2|TRBJ2-1|TRBV5-4
CASSLEGGLGNEQFF
TGTGCCAGCAGCTTAGAGGGAGGGCTAGGTAATGAGCAGTTCTTC
>NA|NA|TRBJ2-7|TRBV29-1
CSVEVRAEQYF
TGCAGCGTTGAAGTGAGGGCCGAGCAGTACTTC
>once|TRBD2|TRBJ2-7|TRBV6-5
CASSYGGGPSYEQYF
TGTGCCAGCAGTTACGGGGGGGGACCTTCCTACGAGCAGTACTTC
>NA|TRBD1|TRBJ1-2|TRBV29-1
CSVDDRENGYTF
TGCAGCGTGGACGACAGGGAGAATGGCTACACCTTC
>once|TRBD2|TRBJ2-1|TRBV7-2
CASSLTSGNYEQFF
TGTGCCAGCAGCTTAACTAGCGGGAATTATGAGCAGTTCTTC
>once|NA|TRBJ2-5|TRBV6-5
CASSYAVATQYF
TGTGCCAGCAGTTACGCTGTGGCAACCCAGTACTTC
>NA|NA|TRBJ2-7|TRBV5-4
CASSNGGGGILHEQYF
TGTGCCAGCAGCAACGGAGGGGGCGGGATACTCCACGAGCAGTACTTC
>NA|NA|TRBJ2-1|TRBV21-1
CASRPRGLAGGPPYNEQFF
TGTGCCAGCAGGCCCCGGGGACTAGCGGGAGGGCCCCCCTACAATGAGCAGTTCTTC
>NA|TRBD2|TRBJ2-7|TRBV30
CAWSVLAELNF
TGTGCCTGGAGTGTACTAGCGGAACTAAACTTC
>NA|TRBD2|TRBJ2-1|TRBV19
CASSMVWTSGNEQFF
TGTGCCAGTAGTATGGTCTGGACTAGCGGGAATGAGCAGTTCTTC
>NA|NA|TRBJ2-1|TRBV27
CASSFLSNPNLDSSSYNEQFF
TGTGCCAGCAGTTTTCTTTCGAATCCTAACTTGGACAGCAGCTCCTACAATGAGCAGTTCTTC
>NA|TRBD1|TRBJ2-3|TRBV19
CASSQTPGGGTQYF
TGTGCCAGTAGCCAAACCCCAGGGGGTGGTACGCAGTATTTT
>NA|NA|TRBJ2-4|TRBV21-1
CASSKGRSWGGKNIQYF
TGTGCCAGCAGCAAAGGCCGGTCGTGGGGCGGCAAAAACATTCAGTACTTC
>NA|NA|TRBJ2-7|TRBV5-1
CASSLGYGGTYEQYF
TGCGCCAGCAGCTTGGGCTATGGCGGTACCTACGAGCAGTACTTC
>NA|NA|TRBJ2-3|TRBV6-5
CASSYRGEPTDTQYF
TGTGCCAGCAGTTACCGCGGGGAACCCACAGATACGCAGTATTTT
>NA|TRBD2|TRBJ2-3|TRBV5-4
CASRYGKTSGSFSTDTQYF
TGTGCCAGCAGATATGGCAAGACTAGCGGGTCCTTTAGCACAGATACGCAGTATTTT
>NA|NA|TRBJ2-5|TRBV7-3
CASSLSDQETQYF
TGTGCCAGCAGCTTAAGCGACCAAGAGACCCAGTACTTC
>NA|TRBD1|TRBJ1-1|TRBV11-2
CASSPPGQAHTEAFF
TGTGCCAGCAGCCCCCCGGGACAGGCCCACACTGAAGCTTTCTTT
>NA|NA|TRBJ2-2|TRBV7-3
CASSRQPSTGELFF
TGTGCCAGCAGTCGGCAGCCTAGCACCGGGGAGCTGTTTTTT
>NA|NA|TRBJ2-7|TRBV18
CASSPHGTAYEQYF
TGTGCCAGCTCACCACATGGCACCGCCTACGAGCAGTACTTC
>NA|TRBD1|TRBJ2-1|TRBV5-1
CASSSQDRDDEQFF
TGCGCCAGCAGCTCTCAAGACAGGGATGATGAGCAGTTCTTC
>NA|TRBD2|TRBJ2-7|TRBV5-1
CASSLISGTTYEQYF
TGCGCCAGCAGCCTCATCAGCGGGACTACCTACGAGCAGTACTTC
>NA|NA|TRBJ2-3|TRBV28
CASSLLGTDTQYF
TGTGCCAGCAGTTTATTAGGCACAGATACGCAGTATTTT
>NA|TRBD2|TRBJ2-3|TRBV11-2
CASSSGTSGPSTDTQYF
TGTGCCAGCAGCTCCGGGACTAGCGGGCCCAGCACAGATACGCAGTATTTT
>once|TRBD1|TRBJ2-7|TRBV4-1
CASSQGTGIYEQYF
TGCGCCAGCAGCCAAGGGACAGGGATCTACGAGCAGTACTTC
>NA|NA|TRBJ1-4|TRBV4-2
CASSQEVSGNEKLFF
TGTGCCAGCAGCCAAGAGGTTAGCGGTAATGAAAAACTGTTTTTT
>NA|NA|TRBJ2-2|TRBV11-2
CASSTTTGELFF
TGTGCCAGCAGCACGACAACCGGGGAGCTGTTTTTT